In its sample, the clone carrying this T cell receptor beta chain was seen a few times. What it binds is unknown. The V gene's germline CDR1 is MNHEY and CDR2 SMNVEV (reference sequence). The CDR3 has 15 residues. J was trimmed by 8 bases and V by 1 base; bases with no gene match: 6. TCRdb independently ran MiXCR on the RT-PCR reads; one entry per CDR3 protein. This sample has 540,000 or so distinct CDR3 sequences, with 10% to 15% found just once. This record comes from a study of response to subunit inactivated influenza vaccine. Study-wide findings and caveats: Each seasonal influenza vaccination recruits few new T cells, the authors suggested.

This chain joins TRBV27 and TRBJ2-3; 10 bases map to TRBD2. The clonotype comes from a man in his fifties who received an inactivated influenza vaccine. Sequenced material: PBMCs from blood, taken about 40 days after vaccination. The CDR3 here is CASSLYPSGSGTQYF. For the CDR3, the DNA is TGTGCCAGCAGTTTATATCCTAGCGGGAGTGGTACGCAGTATTTT.